This entry lists 5 T cell receptor beta chains sequenced from one sample in a study of T cells in Graves' hyperthyroidism and ophthalmopathy. Authors of the study amplified TCR beta CDR3 regions from RNA transcripts. A first-round RT-PCR of the TCR CDR3 used the HTBI primer set. TCRdb re-called the multiplex PCR reads through MiXCR, storing one row per CDR3 protein. The table has about 720,000 distinct CDR3 sequences, about 19% seen once. Source material: blood. The receptor source for this set is a woman between 45 and 65 years old with Graves' hyperthyroidism that later progressed to Graves' ophthalmopathy.

This clonotype was counted ten times or more. The rearrangement uses TRBV30 and TRBJ2-7, with D possibly being TRBD1 (5 bases). V was pared by 4 bases and J by 0 bases, with 10 bases between. Germline CDR1 reads GTSNPN; CDR2 reads SVGIG (reference sequence). This CDR3 is built from 13 residues. The chain's CDR3 is CAWTLRASYEQYF. The CDR3 DNA reads TGTGCCTGGACACTCAGGGCCTCCTACGAGCAGTACTTC.

This clonotype was recorded a few times. The chain is built from TRBV6-2 or TRBV6-3 and TRBJ1-1; D unresolved. Trimming left V 5 bases short and J 1 base short, with 11 bases between. Germline values: CDR1 MNHEY, CDR2 SVGEGT. This CDR3 comprises 14 residues. CDR3 nucleotide sequence: TGTGCCAGCAGTCCCCGATACGCGAACACTGAAGCTTTCTTT. This encodes CASSPRYANTEAFF.

The V and J genes are TRBV6-1 and TRBJ1-2; D not resolved. V lost 5 bases and J 8 bases, leaving 18 bases between the germline ends. The CDR3 has 14 residues. Germline V gene data show CDR1 as MNHNS and CDR2 as SASEGT. The CDR3 loop reads CASSLTGPPVGYTF. The CDR3 DNA reads TGTGCCAGCAGTTTAACGGGCCCCCCGGTAGGCTACACCTTC.

This clonotype showed up many times. The chain joins TRBV12-3 or TRBV12-4 to TRBJ2-5; no firm D call. V lost 6 bases and J 4 bases, leaving 6 bases between the germline ends. CDR3 length: 11 residues. The CDR3 protein is CASSLLETQYF. DNA for the CDR3: TGTGCCAGCAGCTTATTAGAGACCCAGTACTTC.

Ten or more counts support this clonotype. The chain recombines TRBV18 with TRBJ1-4; no clear D. The CDR3 consists of 14 residues. Trimming removed 2 bases from V and 0 bases from J, with 4 bases in between. Germline assignment: CDR1 KGHSH and CDR2 LQKENI. Here the CDR3 reads CASSPGATNEKLFF. The CDR3, as DNA: TGTGCCAGCTCACCAGGCGCAACTAATGAAAAACTGTTTTTT.